These 13 T cell receptor beta chains were all obtained from the same sample, sequenced in a study of T cell repertoires in cytomegalovirus infection (dated by TCRdb to between 2018 and 2021). The sequencer was an Illumina HiSeq 1500. TCRdb ran its own pipeline on the public reads, namely fastp trimming at Q25 and MiXCR clone calling, and kept in-frame beta chains. One record per CDR3 amino acid sequence lists the most common genes and DNA. Across this sample there are about 280,000 distinct CDR3 sequences, with 22% seen only once. Clones ranked in the top ten supply approximately 19% of the sample. Antigens for these TCRs are unknown. The sample's treatment or condition label, in plain terms: in vitro stimulation with specific CMV peptide epitopes to enrich CMV-specific T cells. Specimen: cultured PBMCs, collected from culture after CMV antigen stimulation. The source of these receptors is a human donor in good health (CMV status not recorded). Some clones in this sample may be carry-over from other donors' samples.

V usage is TRBV5-1 and J usage is TRBJ2-3; TRBD1 matches 8 bases. V trimming: 4 bases; J trimming: 8 bases; junction bases outside the gene matches: 6. Germline V lookup: CDR1 SGHRS, CDR2 YFSETQ. This CDR3 spans 13 amino acids. CDR3 amino acids: CASSPGQDGTQYF. The CDR3 DNA reads TGCGCCAGCAGCCCGGGACAGGACGGTACGCAGTATTTT.

This clonotype was seen more than once but under ten times. The genes are TRBV11-2 and TRBJ2-1; 8 positions agree with TRBD2. The CDR3 runs 15 residues. Germline V gene sequence: CDR1 SGHAT, CDR2 FQNNGV. The trim removed 3 bases at V and 8 bases at J, leaving 9 bases unmatched. CDR3 DNA sequence: TGTGCCAGCAGCTTCAGCGGGGGCATTTCGTATGAGCAGTTCTTC. This codes for CASSFSGGISYEQFF.

In its sample, this clonotype was seen a few times. This sequence joins TRBV12-3 or TRBV12-4 and TRBJ1-5, with D unclear. Deletions cut 3 bases from V and 7 bases from J, with 7 bases between. This CDR3 comprises 12 residues. This CDR3 reads CASSLPLQPQHF. In DNA, the CDR3 is TGTGCCAGCAGTTTGCCCCTCCAGCCCCAGCATTTT.

There are a few counts of this clonotype. The chain has TRBV6-1 and TRBJ1-1; D is uncertain. Germline lookup yields CDR1 MNHNS and CDR2 SASEGT. The length of the CDR3 is 12 residues. Trimming removed 5 bases at V and 1 base at J, with 5 bases between. The CDR3 protein is CASSHTNTEAFF. The CDR3, as DNA: TGTGCCAGCAGTCACACGAACACTGAAGCTTTCTTT.

The CDR3 nucleotides are TGTGCCAGCAGTTTAAGGGGGAGGACAGATACGCAGTATTTT. Protein product: CASSLRGRTDTQYF. The V call is TRBV28, the J call TRBJ2-3; either TRBD1 or TRBD2 may supply D (6 bases each). This CDR3 has 14 residues. Germline loops: CDR1 MDHEN, CDR2 SYDVKM. Deletions cut 2 bases from V and 3 bases from J, with 9 bases between.

This clonotype came up a few times. V gene TRBV19 combines with J gene TRBJ1-1, with D unresolved. The CDR3 extends over 13 amino acids. Germline CDR1 is LNHDA and CDR2 is SQIVND (reference sequence). The V end was cut by 7 bases, the J end by 6 bases, with 15 bases between. CDR3: CASNVWEDPEAFF. For the CDR3, the DNA is TGTGCCAGTAATGTGTGGGAGGACCCTGAAGCTTTCTTT.

The V and J genes are TRBV27 and TRBJ1-1, with TRBD1 as a possible D gene (5 bases). CDR1 and CDR2 (germline): MNHEY, SMNVEV (reference sequence). V lost 3 bases to trimming and J lost 7 bases, with 12 bases between them. CDR3 length: 13 residues. In DNA form, the CDR3 reads TGTGCCAGCAGTTTCCCGGGGGTGGGTGAAGCTTTCTTT. This gives the protein CASSFPGVGEAFF.

The V call is TRBV24-1, the J call TRBJ2-1; the match to TRBD2 covers 9 bases. This CDR3 contains 15 residues. V trimming: 9 bases; J trimming: 8 bases; junction bases outside the gene matches: 13. Germline CDR1 is KGHDR and CDR2 is SFDVKD. In nucleotides, the CDR3 is TGTGCCACCGCTCGGGGCGGGAGGGCCGTCGATGAGCAGTTCTTC. It codes for CATARGGRAVDEQFF.

This clonotype has just a few counts. V is TRBV20-1 and J is TRBJ2-1, with D hard to call. The V gene's germline CDR1 is DFQATT and CDR2 SNEGSKA (reference sequence). The CDR3 loop spans 14 amino acids. The V gene lost 3 bases and the J gene lost 2 bases, with 11 bases spanning the gap. CDR3 amino acids: CSASLYQAYNEQFF. The CDR3 region has the DNA TGCAGTGCTAGTCTGTATCAGGCCTACAATGAGCAGTTCTTC.

This rearrangement joins TRBV27 to TRBJ2-3; D is unresolved. Trimming left V 8 bases short and J 10 bases short, with 10 bases between. Per germline, CDR1 MNHEY and CDR2 SMNVEV (reference sequence). This CDR3 spans 10 amino acids. The DNA of the CDR3 is TGTGCCAGCGGACCGGGTTCGCAGTATTTT. It yields the protein CASGPGSQYF.

A few counts support this clonotype. The J gene is TRBJ2-1, the V gene TRBV27; 11 bases align to TRBD2. The V and J ends lost 5 bases and 16 bases, in that order; junction bases with no gene match: 10. The CDR3 sequence is 13 residues long. Germline V CDR1 and CDR2: MNHEY, SMNVEV (reference sequence). CDR3 amino acids: CASSHPPSGRFFF. The DNA for the CDR3 is TGTGCCAGCAGTCACCCCCCTAGCGGGAGGTTTTTCTTC.

This clonotype has a count of ten or more. This rearrangement joins TRBV7-2 to TRBJ1-4, with 8 bases matching TRBD1. The germline V gene has CDR1 SGHTA and CDR2 FQGNSA. The CDR3 contains 16 residues. With V trimmed by 0 bases and J by 12 bases, 12 bases remained unmatched. DNA of the CDR3: TGTGCCAGCAGCTTAGCGCCCGGGGGCCAGGGGGCCCAACTGTTTTTT. Protein: CASSLAPGGQGAQLFF.

The table lists this clonotype with a few counts. The chain employs TRBV6-4 and TRBJ1-3; TRBD1 matches 7 bases. The CDR3 is 16 residues long. The germline V gene encodes CDR1 MRHNA and CDR2 SNTAGT. The V and J ends lost 2 bases and 4 bases, in that order; junction bases with no gene match: 8. The CDR3 nucleotides read TGTGCCAGCAGTGACAGGGGGCGCATATTCGGAAACACCATATATTTT. This sequence encodes CASSDRGRIFGNTIYF.